This paragraph covers one T cell receptor beta chain sequence. Its antigen is unknown. The CDR3 is made up of 16 amino acids. From germline, CDR1 is MNHNS and CDR2 SASEGT. Trimming removed 1 base from V and 2 bases from J, with 15 bases in between. Repertoires were generated with immunoSEQ multiplex PCR, while TCRdb's copy carries only in-frame clones and drops some. This table has 200,000 to 250,000 clones, 87% appearing once. The data are from a study of cytomegalovirus exposure and HLA in healthy donors. Whole-study results and caveats: The study listed 150 to 200 cytomegalovirus-associated TCR beta chains. The classifier reportedly diagnosed cytomegalovirus status with high sensitivity and specificity.

J is TRBJ2-7 and V is TRBV6-1, with D possibly TRBD2 on 5 matching bases. The sequencing input was PBMCs. This TCR was sampled from a woman between 18 and 30 years old in good health and CMV-seropositive. The CDR3 nucleotides read TGTGCCAGCAGTGAAGTAGGTAGCGAGAGGCCCTACGAGCAGTACTTC. It yields the protein CASSEVGSERPYEQYF.